The clone carrying this T cell receptor beta chain was seen a single time. Its matching antigen is unknown. The donors were members of the validation cohort comprising approximately 120 subjects, separate from the approximately 710-subject first cohort. TCRdb's table, derived via immunoSEQ multiplex PCR, lists solely in-frame clones and lacks some. The repertoire holds 110,000 or so clones, 85% seen once, with about 2% in the top ten. This CDR3 region has 14 residues. Germline CDR1 GTSNPN, CDR2 SVGIG (reference sequence). The V end lost 0 bases, the J end lost 9 bases, and 15 bases lay between the germline ends. These data belong to a study of cytomegalovirus exposure and HLA in healthy donors. Study-wide context: The same platform as the roughly 700 first-cohort repertoires was used for the 130 or so validation repertoires, a later analysis reported.

Broader study findings: Subsequent analysis showed first-cohort TCR clusters tending to co-occur in about 110 validation repertoires. Specificity of three CMV-associated chains for CMV antigens was verified in vitro.

The receptor's source is a young woman in good health and CMV-seronegative. The chain links TRBV30 to TRBJ2-1; TRBD2 might be the D (5 bases). The sequenced sample consisted of PBMCs. CDR3 in amino acids: CAWSVPFRSAEQFF. CDR3 nucleotides: TGTGCCTGGAGTGTACCCTTTCGTAGCGCTGAGCAGTTCTTC.